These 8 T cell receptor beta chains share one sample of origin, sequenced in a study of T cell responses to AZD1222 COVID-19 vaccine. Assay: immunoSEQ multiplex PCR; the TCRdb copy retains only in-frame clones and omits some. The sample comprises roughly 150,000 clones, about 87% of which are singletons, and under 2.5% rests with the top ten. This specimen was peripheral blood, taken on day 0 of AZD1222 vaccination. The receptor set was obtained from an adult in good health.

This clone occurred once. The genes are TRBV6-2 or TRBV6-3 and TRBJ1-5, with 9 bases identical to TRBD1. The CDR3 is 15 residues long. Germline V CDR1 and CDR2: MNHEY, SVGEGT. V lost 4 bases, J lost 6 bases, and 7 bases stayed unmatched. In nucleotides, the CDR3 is TGTGCCAGCAGTTCTCGACAGGGGGAGAGTCAGCCCCAGCATTTT. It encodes CASSSRQGESQPQHF.

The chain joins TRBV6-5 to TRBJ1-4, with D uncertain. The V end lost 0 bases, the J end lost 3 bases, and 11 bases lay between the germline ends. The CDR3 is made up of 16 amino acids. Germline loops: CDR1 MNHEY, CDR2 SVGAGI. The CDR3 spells CASSYSRQAPNEKLFF. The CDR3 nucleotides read TGTGCCAGCAGTTACTCGAGGCAGGCCCCTAATGAAAAACTGTTTTTT.

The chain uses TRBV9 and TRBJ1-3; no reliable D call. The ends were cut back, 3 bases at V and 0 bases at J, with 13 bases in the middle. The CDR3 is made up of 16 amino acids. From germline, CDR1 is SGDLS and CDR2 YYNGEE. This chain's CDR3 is CASSGPLPSSGNTIYF. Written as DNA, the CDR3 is TGTGCCAGCAGCGGCCCGTTACCAAGCTCTGGAAACACCATATATTTT. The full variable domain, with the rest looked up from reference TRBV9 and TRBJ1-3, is DSGVTQTPKHLITATGQRVTLRCSPRSGDLSVYWYQQSLDQGLQFLIQYYNGEERAKGNILERFSAQQFPDLHSELNLSSLELGDSALYFCASSGPLPSSGNTIYFGEGSWLTVV.

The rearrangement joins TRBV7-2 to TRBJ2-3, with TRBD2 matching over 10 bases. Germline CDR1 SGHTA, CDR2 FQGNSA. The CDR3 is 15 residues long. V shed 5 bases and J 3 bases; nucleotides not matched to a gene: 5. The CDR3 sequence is CASSPSGRETDTQYF. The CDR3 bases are TGTGCCAGCAGCCCGAGCGGGAGGGAGACAGATACGCAGTATTTT.

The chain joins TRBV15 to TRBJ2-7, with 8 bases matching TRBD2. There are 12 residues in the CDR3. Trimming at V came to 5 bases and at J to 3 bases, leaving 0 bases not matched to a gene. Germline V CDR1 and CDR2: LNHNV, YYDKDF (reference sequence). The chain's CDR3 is CATSAGGYEQYF. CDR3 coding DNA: TGTGCCACCAGCGCGGGGGGCTACGAGCAGTACTTC.

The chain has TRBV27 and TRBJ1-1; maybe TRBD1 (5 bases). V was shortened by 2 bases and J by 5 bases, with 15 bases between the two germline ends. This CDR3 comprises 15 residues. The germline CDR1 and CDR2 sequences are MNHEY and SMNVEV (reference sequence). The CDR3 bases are TGTGCCAGCAGTTTAGGAGGGGCGCGGTGGACTGAAGCTTTCTTT. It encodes CASSLGGARWTEAFF.

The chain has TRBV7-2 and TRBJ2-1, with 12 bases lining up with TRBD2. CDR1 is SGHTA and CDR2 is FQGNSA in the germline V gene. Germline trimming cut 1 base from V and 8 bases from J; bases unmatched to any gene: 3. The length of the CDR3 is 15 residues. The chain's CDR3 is CASSLGLAGAHEQFF. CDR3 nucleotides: TGTGCCAGCAGCTTAGGACTAGCGGGAGCTCATGAGCAGTTCTTC.

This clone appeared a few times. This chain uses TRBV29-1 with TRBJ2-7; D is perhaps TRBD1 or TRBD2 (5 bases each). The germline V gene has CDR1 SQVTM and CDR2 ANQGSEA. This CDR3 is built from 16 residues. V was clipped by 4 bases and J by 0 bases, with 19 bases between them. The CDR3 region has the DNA TGCAGCGTTGTCGGGGCGGCTGGAGGCGGCTCCTACGAGCAGTACTTC. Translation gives CSVVGAAGGGSYEQYF.